The rows below give T cell receptor beta chains drawn from one sample of a study of cytomegalovirus exposure and HLA in healthy donors. The table came from immunoSEQ multiplex PCR; TCRdb's copy has only in-frame clones and leaves some out. In the table there are some 130,000 clones, 77% of which are singletons. Material: PBMCs. These receptors all come from a male donor in good health and CMV-seronegative. Each CDR3 is given with its conserved first and last residue. Each record gives: V gene, clone size, D gene, J gene, CDR3 protein, CDR3 DNA. A D gene is named only where the DNA matches it firmly. Rows may omit the clone size; those that give it use once, few, many or a size class.

v_call: TRBV5-1
clone_size: NA
d_call: TRBD1
j_call: TRBJ1-5
cdr3_aa: CASYGQETGINQPQHF
cdr3_nt: TGCGCCAGCTATGGGCAGGAGACAGGGATCAATCAGCCCCAGCATTTT

v_call: TRBV6-5
clone_size: NA
d_call: NA
j_call: TRBJ2-3
cdr3_aa: CASSTLSAADTQYF
cdr3_nt: TGTGCCAGCTCGACGCTTAGCGCAGCAGATACGCAGTATTTT

v_call: TRBV4-1
clone_size: NA
d_call: TRBD2
j_call: TRBJ2-5
cdr3_aa: CASSQRGSGGEFLALETQYF
cdr3_nt: TGCGCCAGCAGCCAAAGGGGGAGCGGGGGGGAATTCCTGGCCCTGGAGACCCAGTACTTC

v_call: TRBV7-9
clone_size: NA
d_call: NA
j_call: TRBJ2-3
cdr3_aa: CASSPGVRDISTDTQYF
cdr3_nt: TGTGCCAGCAGCCCCGGGGTCCGGGACATCAGCACAGATACGCAGTATTTT

v_call: TRBV6-5
clone_size: NA
d_call: NA
j_call: TRBJ1-6
cdr3_aa: CASTPGEGRGSPLHF
cdr3_nt: TGTGCCAGCACCCCGGGGGAGGGGAGGGGGTCACCCCTCCACTTT

v_call: TRBV7-6
clone_size: NA
d_call: NA
j_call: TRBJ1-2
cdr3_aa: CASSLARDITTNYGYTF
cdr3_nt: TGTGCCAGCAGCTTAGCGCGAGACATTACCACTAACTATGGCTACACCTTC

v_call: TRBV9
clone_size: NA
d_call: NA
j_call: TRBJ2-3
cdr3_aa: CASSDGRGSSTDTQYF
cdr3_nt: TGTGCCAGCAGCGATGGCAGGGGTTCCAGCACAGATACGCAGTATTTT

v_call: TRBV28
clone_size: NA
d_call: TRBD2
j_call: TRBJ2-3
cdr3_aa: CASRLVAGGTDTQYF
cdr3_nt: TGTGCCAGCAGACTAGTAGCGGGGGGCACAGATACGCAGTATTTT

v_call: TRBV11-3
clone_size: NA
d_call: TRBD1
j_call: TRBJ2-1
cdr3_aa: CASSLGAGGGYEQFF
cdr3_nt: TGTGCCAGCAGCTTAGGGGCAGGGGGTGGTTATGAGCAGTTCTTC

v_call: TRBV7-2
clone_size: NA
d_call: NA
j_call: TRBJ2-7
cdr3_aa: CASSQRSGPGSSYEQYF
cdr3_nt: TGTGCCAGCAGCCAAAGGTCCGGCCCGGGGAGCTCCTACGAGCAGTACTTC

v_call: TRBV6-1
clone_size: NA
d_call: TRBD2
j_call: TRBJ2-3
cdr3_aa: CASSERLAGPSTDTQYF
cdr3_nt: TGTGCCAGCAGTGAGCGACTAGCGGGGCCTAGCACAGATACGCAGTATTTT

v_call: TRBV7-2
clone_size: NA
d_call: NA
j_call: TRBJ2-7
cdr3_aa: CASSPQGGAGYYEQYF
cdr3_nt: TGTGCCAGCAGCCCCCAAGGGGGGGCGGGGTACTACGAGCAGTACTTC

v_call: TRBV10-3
clone_size: NA
d_call: NA
j_call: TRBJ1-2
cdr3_aa: CAISEQGFAANYGYTF
cdr3_nt: TGTGCCATCAGTGAGCAAGGCTTCGCGGCTAACTATGGCTACACCTTC

v_call: TRBV27
clone_size: NA
d_call: NA
j_call: TRBJ2-7
cdr3_aa: CASSLRGYNEQYF
cdr3_nt: TGTGCCAGCAGTTTGAGAGGGTATAACGAGCAGTACTTC

v_call: TRBV28
clone_size: NA
d_call: TRBD1
j_call: TRBJ1-3
cdr3_aa: CASRSWGQGSGNTIYF
cdr3_nt: TGTGCCAGCCGCTCTTGGGGACAGGGGTCTGGAAACACCATATATTTT

v_call: TRBV6-5
clone_size: NA
d_call: NA
j_call: TRBJ2-7
cdr3_aa: CASSYSGGGNEQYF
cdr3_nt: TGTGCCAGCAGTTACTCGGGGGGTGGGAACGAGCAGTACTTC

v_call: TRBV2
clone_size: NA
d_call: TRBD1
j_call: TRBJ1-5
cdr3_aa: CASSEDGTGVHPQHF
cdr3_nt: TGTGCCAGCAGTGAGGACGGGACAGGGGTTCATCCCCAGCATTTT

v_call: TRBV5-1
clone_size: NA
d_call: TRBD1
j_call: TRBJ2-1
cdr3_aa: CASSTEGADYNEQFF
cdr3_nt: TGCGCCAGCAGCACCGAGGGGGCAGATTACAATGAGCAGTTCTTC

v_call: TRBV5-6
clone_size: once
d_call: TRBD2
j_call: TRBJ2-7
cdr3_aa: CASSRSGGREQYF
cdr3_nt: TGTGCCAGCAGTCGATCGGGAGGGCGAGAGCAGTACTTC

v_call: TRBV7-2
clone_size: NA
d_call: NA
j_call: TRBJ1-2
cdr3_aa: CASSGQQVNGYTF
cdr3_nt: TGTGCCAGCAGCGGACAGCAAGTGAATGGCTACACCTTC

v_call: TRBV7-9
clone_size: NA
d_call: TRBD1
j_call: TRBJ2-5
cdr3_aa: CSSSLTGGWETQYF
cdr3_nt: TGTTCCAGCAGCTTGACAGGGGGCTGGGAGACCCAGTACTTC

v_call: TRBV6-5
clone_size: NA
d_call: NA
j_call: TRBJ1-2
cdr3_aa: CASSYADRNYGYTF
cdr3_nt: TGTGCCAGCAGTTACGCGGACAGAAACTATGGCTACACCTTC

v_call: TRBV6-5
clone_size: NA
d_call: TRBD1
j_call: TRBJ1-1
cdr3_aa: CASKSDRGTNTEAFF
cdr3_nt: TGTGCCAGCAAAAGCGACAGGGGAACGAACACTGAAGCTTTCTTT

v_call: TRBV4-2
clone_size: once
d_call: NA
j_call: TRBJ2-3
cdr3_aa: CASSQPFTDTQYF
cdr3_nt: TGTGCCAGCAGCCAACCGTTTACAGATACGCAGTATTTT

v_call: TRBV7-6
clone_size: NA
d_call: NA
j_call: TRBJ1-3
cdr3_aa: CASSKGGGNTIYF
cdr3_nt: TGTGCCAGCAGCAAAGGCGGAGGAAACACCATATATTTT

v_call: TRBV4-1
clone_size: NA
d_call: NA
j_call: TRBJ1-3
cdr3_aa: CASSQEEGGRSGNTIYF
cdr3_nt: TGCGCCAGCAGCCAAGAAGAAGGAGGGCGCTCTGGAAACACCATATATTTT

v_call: TRBV7-9
clone_size: few
d_call: TRBD2
j_call: TRBJ2-1
cdr3_aa: CASSASGGAIFEQFF
cdr3_nt: TGTGCCAGCAGCGCTAGCGGGGGGGCCATCTTTGAGCAGTTCTTC

v_call: TRBV11-3
clone_size: NA
d_call: TRBD1
j_call: TRBJ2-1
cdr3_aa: CASSARTGGALYNEQFF
cdr3_nt: TGTGCCAGCAGCGCCAGGACAGGGGGGGCCTTATACAATGAGCAGTTCTTC

v_call: TRBV19
clone_size: NA
d_call: NA
j_call: TRBJ2-7
cdr3_aa: CASSIMAENSYEQYF
cdr3_nt: TGTGCCAGTAGTATCATGGCAGAAAACTCCTACGAGCAGTACTTC

v_call: TRBV7-9
clone_size: NA
d_call: TRBD2
j_call: TRBJ2-3
cdr3_aa: CASSYDLRLAGTDTQYF
cdr3_nt: TGTGCCAGCAGTTACGACTTAAGACTAGCGGGCACAGATACGCAGTATTTT

v_call: TRBV27
clone_size: NA
d_call: NA
j_call: TRBJ2-5
cdr3_aa: CASSPSSIEQYF
cdr3_nt: TGTGCCAGCAGTCCATCCTCGATTGAGCAGTACTTC

v_call: TRBV19
clone_size: NA
d_call: NA
j_call: TRBJ1-2
cdr3_aa: CASSILGAYYGYTF
cdr3_nt: TGTGCCAGTAGTATACTGGGGGCATACTATGGCTACACCTTC

v_call: TRBV5-1
clone_size: NA
d_call: TRBD1
j_call: TRBJ2-2
cdr3_aa: CASSLGQGDTGELFF
cdr3_nt: TGCGCCAGCAGCTTGGGACAGGGAGACACCGGGGAGCTGTTTTTT

v_call: TRBV5-5
clone_size: once
d_call: NA
j_call: TRBJ1-1
cdr3_aa: CASSLDRGNTEAFF
cdr3_nt: TGTGCCAGCAGCTTGGATCGCGGGAACACTGAAGCTTTCTTT

v_call: TRBV11-2
clone_size: NA
d_call: NA
j_call: TRBJ1-3
cdr3_aa: CASSLRESSSGNTIYF
cdr3_nt: TGTGCCAGCAGCTTAAGGGAGAGTAGCTCTGGAAACACCATATATTTT

v_call: TRBV4-2
clone_size: NA
d_call: TRBD2
j_call: TRBJ2-3
cdr3_aa: CASSQGEGGTQYF
cdr3_nt: TGTGCCAGCAGCCAAGGGGAGGGAGGGACGCAGTATTTT

v_call: TRBV19
clone_size: NA
d_call: TRBD1
j_call: TRBJ2-1
cdr3_aa: CASSVYDQGAEQFF
cdr3_nt: TGTGCCAGTAGTGTCTATGATCAGGGGGCTGAGCAGTTCTTC

v_call: TRBV11-2
clone_size: NA
d_call: TRBD1
j_call: TRBJ2-2
cdr3_aa: CASSSRDRGSTGELFF
cdr3_nt: TGTGCCAGCAGCTCAAGGGACAGGGGTTCCACCGGGGAGCTGTTTTTT

v_call: TRBV5-1
clone_size: NA
d_call: TRBD2
j_call: TRBJ2-1
cdr3_aa: CASSMTSAKINNEQFF
cdr3_nt: TGCGCCAGCAGCATGACTAGCGCCAAGATCAACAATGAGCAGTTCTTC

v_call: TRBV27
clone_size: NA
d_call: NA
j_call: TRBJ1-5
cdr3_aa: CASGAAGSNQPQHF
cdr3_nt: TGTGCCAGCGGGGCGGCGGGGAGCAATCAGCCCCAGCATTTT

v_call: TRBV14
clone_size: once
d_call: TRBD1
j_call: TRBJ1-1
cdr3_aa: CASSYSGTGGRGAFF
cdr3_nt: TGTGCCAGCAGCTACTCCGGGACAGGGGGGCGTGGAGCTTTCTTT

v_call: TRBV7-9
clone_size: NA
d_call: TRBD1
j_call: TRBJ1-1
cdr3_aa: CASSLTTGGVVEAFF
cdr3_nt: TGTGCCAGCAGCCTCACGACAGGGGGCGTTGTTGAAGCTTTCTTT

v_call: TRBV29-1
clone_size: NA
d_call: NA
j_call: TRBJ2-7
cdr3_aa: CSVLGLAVEQYF
cdr3_nt: TGCAGCGTGCTAGGTCTAGCCGTCGAGCAGTACTTC

v_call: TRBV4-1
clone_size: NA
d_call: TRBD2
j_call: TRBJ2-2
cdr3_aa: CASSQEGSWGGTGELFF
cdr3_nt: TGCGCCAGCAGCCAAGAAGGGAGTTGGGGGGGCACCGGGGAGCTGTTTTTT

v_call: TRBV10-3
clone_size: NA
d_call: TRBD2
j_call: TRBJ2-1
cdr3_aa: CAISRETGTSGYNEQFF
cdr3_nt: TGTGCCATCAGTCGAGAAACCGGGACTAGCGGATACAATGAGCAGTTCTTC

v_call: TRBV7-8
clone_size: NA
d_call: NA
j_call: TRBJ1-4
cdr3_aa: CASSLGDINEKLFF
cdr3_nt: TGTGCCAGCAGCTTAGGAGACATTAATGAAAAACTGTTTTTT

v_call: TRBV7-9
clone_size: NA
d_call: TRBD2
j_call: TRBJ2-1
cdr3_aa: CASSLEGTSGRNEQFF
cdr3_nt: TGTGCCAGCAGCTTAGAGGGGACTAGCGGGAGGAATGAGCAGTTCTTC

v_call: TRBV5-1
clone_size: NA
d_call: TRBD1
j_call: TRBJ1-3
cdr3_aa: CASTKGQAGSGNTIYF
cdr3_nt: TGCGCCAGCACAAAGGGACAGGCAGGCTCTGGAAACACCATATATTTT

v_call: TRBV6-5
clone_size: NA
d_call: TRBD1
j_call: TRBJ1-1
cdr3_aa: CASSPPTGKNTEAFF
cdr3_nt: TGTGCCAGCAGCCCGCCGACAGGGAAGAACACTGAAGCTTTCTTT

v_call: TRBV18
clone_size: NA
d_call: NA
j_call: TRBJ1-4
cdr3_aa: CASSPMQKIEKLFF
cdr3_nt: TGTGCCAGCTCACCAATGCAGAAGATCGAAAAACTGTTTTTT

v_call: TRBV4-2
clone_size: NA
d_call: TRBD1
j_call: TRBJ1-2
cdr3_aa: CASSQDPDRGNYYGYTF
cdr3_nt: TGTGCCAGCAGCCAAGACCCGGACAGGGGGAATTACTATGGCTACACCTTC

v_call: TRBV7-2
clone_size: NA
d_call: NA
j_call: TRBJ1-5
cdr3_aa: CASSLADSTSNQPQHF
cdr3_nt: TGTGCCAGCAGCTTAGCGGACAGCACTTCGAATCAGCCCCAGCATTTT

v_call: TRBV18
clone_size: NA
d_call: NA
j_call: TRBJ2-5
cdr3_aa: CASSPPGTRPFSETQYF
cdr3_nt: TGTGCCAGCTCACCTCCCGGTACGCGGCCCTTCTCGGAGACCCAGTACTTC